These 20 T cell receptor beta chains share one sample of origin, sequenced in a study of shared clonotypes between healthy human individuals. TCRdb's table, derived via immunoSEQ multiplex PCR, lists solely in-frame clones and lacks some. The repertoire includes around 2,000,000 clones, just under 95% of them detected once, and 1.2% sits in the top ten. Terminally differentiated effector memory CD45RA+ cells were excluded from the naive CD8 cells, which were CD45RO-negative and positively selected for CCR7. Sequencing used naive CD8+ T cells sorted from blood. Source of these receptors: a man aged 18 to 30 in good health.

The chain has TRBV30 and TRBJ2-5, with 10 bases identical to TRBD1. The CDR3 covers 13 residues. The V gene's germline CDR1 is GTSNPN and CDR2 SVGIG (reference sequence). Trimming at V came to 1 base and at J to 7 bases, leaving 3 bases not matched to a gene. The CDR3 nucleotides read TGTGCCTGGAGTGATGGGACAGGGGTGACCCAGTACTTC. Protein: CAWSDGTGVTQYF.

This chain connects TRBV25-1 to TRBJ2-3; TRBD2 agrees at 12 bases. The CDR3 covers 16 residues. V gave up 3 bases and J gave up 2 bases; unmatched junction bases: 3. Germline V gene sequence: CDR1 MGHDK, CDR2 SYGVNS. CDR3 coding DNA: TGTGCCAGCAGTGAGGCTAGCGGGAGGGTCACAGATACGCAGTATTTT. Translation gives CASSEASGRVTDTQYF.

The DNA of the CDR3 is TGTGCCAGCTCATCCGGGATCGGCTATGGCTACACCTTC. Translating gives CASSSGIGYGYTF. The chain has TRBV27 and TRBJ1-2; D gene unclear. This CDR3 is built from 13 residues. Germline V gene data show CDR1 as MNHEY and CDR2 as SMNVEV (reference sequence). The ends were cut back, 8 bases at V and 4 bases at J, with 14 bases in the middle.

This chain links TRBV6-1 with TRBJ2-7; 8 nucleotides align to TRBD1. The CDR3 sequence is 15 residues long. With 7 bases clipped from V and 0 bases from J, the junction kept 8 bases outside the gene matches. Germline values: CDR1 MNHNS, CDR2 SASEGT. The CDR3 sequence is CASIFGTGTSYEQYF. The DNA for the CDR3 is TGTGCCAGCATCTTCGGGACAGGTACCTCCTACGAGCAGTACTTC.

V usage is TRBV19 and J usage is TRBJ1-4; no definite D call. Germline assignment: CDR1 LNHDA and CDR2 SQIVND (reference sequence). CDR3 length equals 17 residues. The V end lost 7 bases, the J end lost 0 bases, and 18 bases lay between the germline ends. CDR3 in DNA: TGTGCCAGTACCCCCCCGAGGGATCATGCAACTAATGAAAAACTGTTTTTT. It is translated as CASTPPRDHATNEKLFF.

This chain connects TRBV7-8 to TRBJ2-7, with D unclear. Trimming shortened V by 3 bases and J by 3 bases, and 12 bases separated the two germline ends. The CDR3 loop spans 14 amino acids. Germline CDR1 and CDR2: SGHVS and FQNEAQ. In DNA, the CDR3 is TGTGCCAGCAGCTTTTCCAGCCCCCACTACGAGCAGTACTTC. Its translation: CASSFSSPHYEQYF.

The V call is TRBV28, the J call TRBJ2-3; no clear D gene. This CDR3 comprises 12 residues. Per germline, CDR1 MDHEN and CDR2 SYDVKM. V lost 6 bases to trimming and J lost 3 bases, with 7 bases between them. In DNA form, the CDR3 reads TGTGCCAGCAGCCCAGTTACAGATACGCAGTATTTT. This gives the protein CASSPVTDTQYF.

The V and J genes are TRBV11-3 and TRBJ2-1, with D possibly being TRBD1 (5 bases). The CDR3 totals 13 residues. V lost 5 bases and J 7 bases, leaving 12 bases between the germline ends. CDR1 SGHNT and CDR2 YENEEA come from the germline V gene. Written as DNA, the CDR3 is TGTGCCAGCAGCACCCCCCAGGGAAATGAGCAGTTCTTC. Its translation: CASSTPQGNEQFF.

CDR3 amino acids: CASSQYARDPAYNEQFF. CDR3 sequence (DNA): TGTGCCAGCAGCCAATATGCCCGGGACCCCGCCTACAATGAGCAGTTCTTC. The gene calls are TRBV14 and TRBJ2-1, with D possibly being TRBD1 or TRBD2 (5 bases each). V lost 2 bases, J lost 2 bases, and 16 bases lay in between. In germline, CDR1 is SGHDN, CDR2 FVKESK. There are 17 residues in the CDR3.

V usage is TRBV5-1 and J usage is TRBJ1-2, with a possible D match to TRBD1 (5 bases). The CDR3 covers 14 residues. Germline V gene sequence: CDR1 SGHRS, CDR2 YFSETQ. The germline V and J ends were trimmed by 1 base and 4 bases, with 11 bases remaining between them. In nucleotides, the CDR3 is TGCGCCAGCAGCTTGTGGGGCAACTCCTATGGCTACACCTTC. Its translation: CASSLWGNSYGYTF.

This clone is a singleton in its sample. The genes are TRBV28 and TRBJ2-2; D uncertain. This CDR3 spans 15 amino acids. V lost 3 bases, J lost 1 base, and 9 bases lay in between. Germline V gives CDR1 MDHEN, CDR2 SYDVKM. In DNA form, the CDR3 reads TGTGCCAGCAGTTTTTCCAGGTGGAACACCGGGGAGCTGTTTTTT. Residues: CASSFSRWNTGELFF.

The gene calls are TRBV7-2 and TRBJ2-1; the D is unclear. The CDR3 totals 13 residues. In germline, CDR1 is SGHTA, CDR2 FQGNSA. Deletions cut 1 base from V and 10 bases from J, with 11 bases between. CDR3 sequence: CASSLGPLGEQFF. CDR3 nucleotides: TGTGCCAGCAGCTTAGGGCCACTCGGCGAGCAGTTCTTC.

The CDR3 sequence is CASSFVAREEQFF. CDR3 sequence (DNA): TGTGCCAGCAGTTTCGTCGCACGGGAAGAGCAGTTCTTC. V and J are TRBV28 and TRBJ2-1; possible D gene TRBD2, 5 bases. The V gene lost 3 bases and the J gene lost 10 bases, with 13 bases spanning the gap. CDR3 length: 13 residues. Germline values: CDR1 MDHEN, CDR2 SYDVKM.

The chain combines TRBV9 with TRBJ2-4, with D perhaps given as TRBD1 or TRBD2 (6 bases each). CDR3 length equals 14 residues. Trimming took 0 bases from V and 8 from J, leaving 12 bases between them. Germline CDR1 and CDR2: SGDLS and YYNGEE. CDR3 region: CASSVEGGGDIQYF. The DNA of the CDR3 is TGTGCCAGCAGCGTAGAAGGAGGGGGAGACATTCAGTACTTC. The variable domain in full, completed from reference TRBV9 and TRBJ2-4, reads DSGVTQTPKHLITATGQRVTLRCSPRSGDLSVYWYQQSLDQGLQFLIQYYNGEERAKGNILERFSAQQFPDLHSELNLSSLELGDSALYFCASSVEGGGDIQYFGAGTRLSVL.

The chain couples TRBV27 to TRBJ1-2; the match to TRBD1 covers 9 bases. CDR1 and CDR2 from the germline V gene are MNHEY and SMNVEV (reference sequence). This CDR3 is 15 amino acids long. V was pared by 4 bases and J by 4 bases, with 7 bases of the junction left unmatched. Here the CDR3 reads CASSSTGGRSYGYTF. The DNA for the CDR3 is TGTGCCAGCAGTTCAACAGGGGGCAGGAGCTATGGCTACACCTTC.

The chain carries TRBV19 and TRBJ1-5; 10 bases align to TRBD1. After removal of 9 bases from V and 2 bases from J, the junction contained 7 bases not matched to a gene. CDR1 is LNHDA and CDR2 is SQIVND in the germline V gene (reference sequence). The CDR3 covers 15 residues. The CDR3 DNA is TGTGCCAGCGGGACAGGGGATTTGGGCAATCAGCCCCAGCATTTT. Translated: CASGTGDLGNQPQHF. The complete variable domain, with remaining parts taken from reference TRBV19 and TRBJ1-5, reads DGGITQSPKYLFRKEGQNVTLSCEQNLNHDAMYWYRQDPGQGLRLIYYSQIVNDFQKGDIAEGYSVSREKKESFPLTVTSAQKNPTAFYLCASGTGDLGNQPQHFGDGTRLSIL.

The chain employs TRBV7-2 and TRBJ2-1, with 7 bases aligning to TRBD1. Germline assignment: CDR1 SGHTA and CDR2 FQGNSA. V lost 5 bases and J lost 4; bases outside the gene matches: 17. This CDR3 has 18 amino acids. Here the CDR3 reads CASSIRDRVYPLYNEQFF. The CDR3 bases are TGTGCCAGCAGCATCCGGGACAGAGTATATCCCCTTTACAATGAGCAGTTCTTC.

This clone was recorded only once. The rearrangement joins TRBV7-2 to TRBJ2-7; no clear D gene. Trimming left V 5 bases short and J 3 bases short, with 17 bases between. This CDR3 spans 15 amino acids. CDR1 and CDR2 (germline): SGHTA, FQGNSA. The CDR3 DNA reads TGTGCCAGCAGCCCCCAGATTAGTTCTTTCTACGAGCAGTACTTC. This codes for CASSPQISSFYEQYF.

In the case of this clone: Other DNA sequences from this sample encode an identical CDR3 as well. The rearrangement uses TRBV27 and TRBJ1-5, with 7 nucleotides matching TRBD1. The CDR3 has 14 residues. The germline gives CDR1 MNHEY, CDR2 SMNVEV (reference sequence). The J segment lost 5 bases and the V segment lost 2 bases, leaving 3 bases of the junction unmatched. CDR3 in amino acids: CASSLRQGDQPQHF. CDR3 bases: TGTGCCAGCAGTTTAAGGCAGGGGGATCAGCCCCAGCATTTT.

This clone was seen only once. This sequence joins TRBV11-3 and TRBJ2-7; D possibly matches TRBD1 or TRBD2 (6 bases each). Trimming took 5 bases from V and 0 from J, leaving 14 bases between them. Germline V gene data show CDR1 as SGHNT and CDR2 as YENEEA. The CDR3 totals 15 residues. CDR3 residues: CASSPRRGISYEQYF. For the CDR3, the DNA is TGTGCCAGCAGCCCGAGGAGGGGGATCTCCTACGAGCAGTACTTC.